This T cell receptor beta chain was profiled in a study of blood T cell repertoires in COVID-19. Donors were grouped by their self-reported clinical history. This clone was picked up one time. Clones were read by immunoSEQ multiplex PCR, and TCRdb kept only the in-frame ones, dropping some. The sample records 200,000 to 250,000 clones, under 90% being singletons. Germline CDR1 reads MNHEY; CDR2 reads SVGAGI. Trimming shortened V by 5 bases and J by 5 bases, and 12 bases separated the two germline ends. CDR3 length equals 13 residues. The clonotype comes from a woman aged 55 to 70 who had recovered from COVID-19. The sequenced sample was PBMCs or T cells enriched from blood (not recorded which). The V call is TRBV6-5, the J call TRBJ1-1; D is unresolved. The CDR3 sequence: CASSKQLRTEAFF. CDR3 nucleotide sequence: TGTGCCAGCAGTAAGCAGTTGAGGACTGAAGCTTTCTTT.